This T cell receptor beta chain was recorded in a study of blood T cell repertoires in COVID-19. The wider study: COVID-19 samples, acute and convalescent, were from the United States, Italy and Spain. Sources were T cells, B-cell-depleted T cells, or PBMCs; the material itself was cDNA or gDNA.

Germline values: CDR1 LGHNA, CDR2 YNFKEQ. The CDR3 length is 17 residues. V lost 2 bases and J lost 7, with 18 bases in between. In the study's own analysis: Estimation of nucleated cell counts relied on the amplification of reference gene primers. Produced via immunoSEQ multiplex PCR; TCRdb's table is partial and in-frame only. V and J calls and clone size are those listed in that table; D and trimming were worked out from the DNA. The top ten hold 2.9% of the sample, which has more than 150,000 clones, around four fifths seen once. Source material: peripheral blood. V usage is TRBV4-2 and J usage is TRBJ1-6, with D possibly matching TRBD1 (6 bases). The sequence was collected from a woman aged 60-70 years with acute or convalescent COVID-19. The CDR3 is CASSQSHQQGRNSPLHF. The CDR3 nucleotides are TGTGCCAGCAGCCAATCTCACCAACAGGGTCGGAATTCACCCCTCCACTTT.